This T cell receptor beta chain is from a study of post-analysis software for immune sequencing data. In the study overall: Included courses were relapsing-remitting and secondary progressive multiple sclerosis; progressive-relapsing multiple sclerosis was also included. Study outcomes and limitations: Patients had higher frequencies than controls of about 5 TRBV segments, including TRBV5-6, TRBV5-1 and TRBV20-1.

A few counts support this clonotype. Its antigen is as yet unknown. Incorporated into the TCR beta cDNA libraries were unique molecular identifiers, which served to reduce PCR and sequencing biases. A single record per CDR3 protein comes from TCRdb applying MiXCR to the PCR reads. The sample gives roughly 730,000 distinct CDR3 sequences, approximately 30% of which show up once; 0.55% to 0.65% is in the top ten. Germline lookup yields CDR1 KGHSH and CDR2 LQKENI. The CDR3 has 14 amino acids. Between the trimmed V and J ends, which lost 2 bases and 2 bases, there was a span of 10 bases. The clonotype originates from a girl aged 5-17 years with multiple sclerosis. Material for sequencing was blood. The chain carries TRBV18 and TRBJ2-7; no clear D. This CDR3 is CASSPEVYTYEQYF. The CDR3 bases are TGTGCCAGCTCACCAGAGGTGTATACCTACGAGCAGTACTTC. Looking up the rest from reference TRBV18 and TRBJ2-7 gives the full variable domain: NAGVMQNPRHLVRRRGQEARLRCSPMKGHSHVYWYRQLPEEGLKFMVYLQKENIIDESGMPKERFSAEFPKEGPSILRIQQVVRGDSAAYFCASSPEVYTYEQYFGPGTRLTVT.